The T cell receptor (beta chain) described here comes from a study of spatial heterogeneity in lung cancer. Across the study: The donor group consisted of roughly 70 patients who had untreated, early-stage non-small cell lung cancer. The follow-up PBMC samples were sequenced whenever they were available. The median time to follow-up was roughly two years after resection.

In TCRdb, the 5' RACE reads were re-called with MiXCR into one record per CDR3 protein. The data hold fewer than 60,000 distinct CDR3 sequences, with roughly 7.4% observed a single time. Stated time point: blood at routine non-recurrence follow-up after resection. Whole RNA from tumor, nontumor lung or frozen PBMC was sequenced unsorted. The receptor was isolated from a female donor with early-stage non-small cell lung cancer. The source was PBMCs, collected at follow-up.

The CDR3 DNA is TGCGCCAGCAGCTTGGGAAGGGGAACTGAAGCTTTCTTT. This sequence encodes CASSLGRGTEAFF. The chain couples TRBV5-1 to TRBJ1-1; TRBD1 might be the D (5 bases). Germline CDR1 reads SGHRS; CDR2 reads YFSETQ. The CDR3 is 13 residues long. Trimming stripped 0 bases from V and 5 bases from J, with 8 bases between.